Following are 26 T cell receptor beta chains from one sample sequenced in a study of shared clonotypes between healthy human individuals. TCRdb's table, derived via immunoSEQ multiplex PCR, lists solely in-frame clones and lacks some. The table has roughly 400,000 clones, 95% to 97% seen once; the top ten hold around 0.32%. Sample: memory CD8+ T cells sorted from blood. Specified subset: CD45RO+ cells pooled with CCR7-negative TemRA cells. The receptors derive from a man aged 25-45 years in good health.

The chain has TRBV5-1 and TRBJ2-7; 7 bases fit TRBD1. Germline lookup yields CDR1 SGHRS and CDR2 YFSETQ. CDR3 length: 15 amino acids. V lost 0 bases to trimming and J lost 0 bases; unmatched junction nucleotides: 3. The chain's CDR3 is CASSLAWDSSYEQYF. The CDR3 nucleotides are TGCGCCAGCAGCTTGGCCTGGGACAGCTCCTACGAGCAGTACTTC.

The chain carries TRBV5-1 and TRBJ2-3; D uncertain. V gave up 0 bases and J gave up 4 bases, with 9 bases separating them. Germline V gene sequence: CDR1 SGHRS, CDR2 YFSETQ. The CDR3 is made up of 14 amino acids. The CDR3 region is CASSLVGVSDTQYF. CDR3 coding DNA: TGCGCCAGCAGCTTGGTTGGGGTCTCAGATACGCAGTATTTT.

Notes on this clone: The same CDR3 arises from other DNA sequences in this sample as well. The chain has TRBV28 and TRBJ2-3; 7 bases align to TRBD2. Germline V gives CDR1 MDHEN, CDR2 SYDVKM. The trim removed 2 bases at V and 3 bases at J, leaving 5 bases unmatched. CDR3 length: 15 amino acids. Here the CDR3 reads CASSLAGVRTDTQYF. Here the CDR3 DNA reads TGTGCCAGCAGTTTAGCGGGAGTACGGACAGATACGCAGTATTTT.

The V call is TRBV29-1, the J call TRBJ2-1; 9 bases align to TRBD2. With 3 bases clipped from V and 10 bases from J, the junction kept 16 bases outside the gene matches. From germline, CDR1 is SQVTM and CDR2 ANQGSEA. The CDR3 sequence is 16 residues long. In nucleotides, the CDR3 is TGCAGCGTTGAGGGTCTGGGCGGGAGGGTAGGAGGGGAGCAGTTCTTC. Encoded protein: CSVEGLGGRVGGEQFF.

Worth noting for this clone: Other DNA sequences from this sample encode an identical CDR3 as well. The gene calls are TRBV19 and TRBJ2-7, with D uncertain. Germline CDR1 reads LNHDA; CDR2 reads SQIVND (reference sequence). There are 13 residues in the CDR3. The germline V and J ends were trimmed by 5 bases and 0 bases, with 8 bases remaining between them. CDR3 DNA sequence: TGTGCCAGTAGTCCCTCAGGCTCCTACGAGCAGTACTTC. Protein product: CASSPSGSYEQYF.

The V gene is TRBV6-5, the J gene TRBJ1-1; 9 bases agree with TRBD1. V lost 11 bases and J lost 5; bases outside the gene matches: 3. Per germline, CDR1 MNHEY and CDR2 SVGAGI. The CDR3 extends over 11 amino acids. CDR3 bases: TGTGCCTCGGGACAGGGAACTGAAGCTTTCTTT. The encoded protein is CASGQGTEAFF.

Notes on this clone: A read error may account for a junction end that differs from germline. The chain couples TRBV7-7 to TRBJ2-5; 7 bases are a match to TRBD1. This CDR3 comprises 13 residues. The germline V gene has CDR1 SSHAT and CDR2 FNYEAQ (reference sequence). The CDR3 region has the DNA TGTGCTAGCAGCCGGGACAGTGTTGAGACCCAGTACTTC. Translated, it gives CASSRDSVETQYF.

Turning to this clone: Other DNA sequences in this sample translate to the same CDR3. The chain has TRBV27 and TRBJ2-7, with D perhaps matching TRBD2 (6 bases). Germline CDR1 and CDR2: MNHEY and SMNVEV (reference sequence). This CDR3 comprises 14 residues. Trimming removed 3 bases at V and 0 bases at J, with 9 bases between. The CDR3 sequence: CASSFSGSSYEQYF. The CDR3 region has the DNA TGTGCCAGCAGTTTCTCCGGGAGCTCCTACGAGCAGTACTTC.

V usage is TRBV2 and J usage is TRBJ2-3, with a weak D call TRBD2 (6 bases). The CDR3 spans 14 residues. Germline CDR1 SNHLY, CDR2 FYNNEI. Trimming took off 7 bases at V and 2 bases at J, with 13 bases between the two ends. The chain's CDR3 is CASKDGSLTDTQYF. CDR3 bases: TGTGCCAGCAAGGACGGGAGTCTCACAGATACGCAGTATTTT.

The chain employs TRBV10-3 and TRBJ2-1; possible D gene TRBD2, 7 bases. CDR3 length equals 13 residues. V was pared by 6 bases and J by 7 bases, with 13 bases between. In germline, CDR1 is ENHRY, CDR2 SYGVKD. CDR3 loop: CAISGGPSNEQFF. CDR3 DNA sequence: TGTGCCATCAGCGGGGGGCCCTCAAATGAGCAGTTCTTC.

This rearrangement joins TRBV4-2 to TRBJ2-7, with TRBD2 matching over 8 bases. The CDR3 covers 16 residues. Germline assignment: CDR1 LGHNA and CDR2 YNFKEQ. Unmatched junction bases numbered 4, after V lost 0 bases and J lost 0 bases. CDR3 bases: TGTGCCAGCAGCCAAGATCCTAGCGGGTACTCCTACGAGCAGTACTTC. As protein: CASSQDPSGYSYEQYF.

This sequence joins TRBV2 and TRBJ2-3; D is ambiguous. With 6 bases removed from V and 0 bases from J, the gap between germline ends came to 10 bases. Germline V gene data show CDR1 as SNHLY and CDR2 as FYNNEI. This CDR3 has 14 amino acids. CDR3 loop: CASRIEASTDTQYF. In DNA, the CDR3 is TGTGCCAGCAGGATTGAGGCTAGCACAGATACGCAGTATTTT.

V is TRBV2 and J is TRBJ2-7, with D unresolved. Trimming shortened V by 6 bases and J by 7 bases, and 25 bases separated the two germline ends. CDR3 length: 16 amino acids. Germline V gives CDR1 SNHLY, CDR2 FYNNEI. For the CDR3, the DNA is TGTGCCAGCAGAGAACCTCTTTACGAGGTGGAGAAAGAGCAGTACTTC. It is translated as CASREPLYEVEKEQYF.

The rearrangement links TRBV18 to TRBJ1-2; D is undetermined. V was pared by 3 bases and J by 6 bases, with 14 bases between. The CDR3 length is 14 residues. Germline V lookup: CDR1 KGHSH, CDR2 LQKENI. CDR3 sequence: CASSPTDGNHGYTF. DNA of the CDR3: TGTGCCAGCTCACCGACGGACGGGAACCATGGCTACACCTTC.

The CDR3 region has the DNA TGTGCCAGCAGCTTAGTGTCGGACACTGAAGCTTTCTTT. This encodes CASSLVSDTEAFF. The chain recombines TRBV7-8 with TRBJ1-1; D uncertain. The CDR3 is made up of 13 amino acids. The germline V and J ends were trimmed by 1 base and 3 bases, with 6 bases remaining between them. CDR1 is SGHVS, CDR2 FQNEAQ, per germline.

The V gene is TRBV7-3, the J gene TRBJ1-1; D unclear. V lost 5 bases and J 1 base, leaving 8 bases between the germline ends. This CDR3 is built from 13 residues. Looked up from germline, CDR1 is SGHTA and CDR2 is FQGTGA. The CDR3 DNA follows: TGTGCCAGCAGCCGAGGACGGAACACTGAAGCTTTCTTT. This encodes CASSRGRNTEAFF.

The chain joins TRBV6-1 to TRBJ2-7; tentative D call: TRBD2 (7 bases). The V end lost 2 bases, the J end lost 0 bases, and 14 bases lay between the germline ends. Per the germline V gene, CDR1 is MNHNS and CDR2 is SASEGT. CDR3 size: 16 residues. CDR3 sequence reads: CASSERGGVSSYEQYF. The CDR3 coding sequence is TGTGCCAGCAGTGAAAGGGGGGGAGTAAGCTCCTACGAGCAGTACTTC.

The V gene is TRBV10-2, the J gene TRBJ2-7, with TRBD2 matching over 7 bases. The CDR3 contains 18 residues. From germline, CDR1 is WSHSY and CDR2 SAAADI. After removal of 0 bases from V and 0 bases from J, the junction contained 11 bases not matched to a gene. The CDR3 DNA follows: TGCGCCAGCAGTGAGTCCGGCCGAGGGATAGCGGGCTCCTACGAGCAGTACTTC. As protein: CASSESGRGIAGSYEQYF.

The rearrangement links TRBV7-9 to TRBJ2-3, with 7 bases fitting TRBD1. Unmatched junction bases numbered 7, after V lost 5 bases and J lost 2 bases. The CDR3 runs to 15 residues. Germline values: CDR1 SEHNR, CDR2 FQNEAQ (reference sequence). CDR3 residues: CASSTHDRVTDTQYF. In nucleotides, the CDR3 is TGTGCCAGCAGCACCCACGACAGGGTCACAGATACGCAGTATTTT.

This chain uses TRBV5-1 with TRBJ1-2; TRBD1 is a possible D gene (5 bases). Germline V gene sequence: CDR1 SGHRS, CDR2 YFSETQ. The CDR3 spans 14 residues. V was trimmed by 1 base and J by 3 bases, leaving 10 bases between them. The CDR3 loop reads CASSLMGDYYGYTF. The CDR3 DNA is TGCGCCAGCAGCTTGATGGGGGACTACTATGGCTACACCTTC.

This clone was observed a single time. The chain links TRBV21-1 to TRBJ1-1; TRBD1 is the table's D call, not checked against the DNA. TRBV21-1 is annotated as a pseudogene. The CDR3 has 15 residues. In nucleotides, the CDR3 is TGTGCCAGCAGCAAAACAGGGGGCGCGAACACTGAAGCTTTCTTT. Protein: CASSKTGGANTEAFF.

The chain carries TRBV19 and TRBJ1-4; D unclear. The germline gives CDR1 LNHDA, CDR2 SQIVND (reference sequence). The CDR3 spans 13 residues. The germline V and J ends were trimmed by 3 bases and 2 bases, with 4 bases remaining between them. CDR3 coding DNA: TGTGCCAGTAGTATGGACACTAATGAAAAACTGTTTTTT. Translation gives CASSMDTNEKLFF.

The rearrangement uses TRBV28 and TRBJ2-7, with TRBD2 matching 11 bases. This CDR3 spans 15 amino acids. Germline V gives CDR1 MDHEN, CDR2 SYDVKM. The ends lost 6 bases at V and 3 bases at J; junction bases unmatched: 7. CDR3 nucleotides: TGTGCCAGCAGCTCCATAGCGGGAGGGCTCTACGAGCAGTACTTC. The encoded protein is CASSSIAGGLYEQYF.

The chain is built from TRBV15 and TRBJ2-7; D perhaps matches TRBD1 (6 bases). This CDR3 comprises 13 residues. The V gene's germline CDR1 is LNHNV and CDR2 YYDKDF (reference sequence). Trimming removed 7 bases at V and 3 bases at J, with 13 bases between. The CDR3 reads CATTPTGLYEQYF. As DNA, the CDR3 is TGTGCCACCACCCCGACAGGTCTCTACGAGCAGTACTTC.

The rearrangement joins TRBV27 to TRBJ1-2; 8 bases match TRBD1. CDR3 size: 14 residues. Germline CDR1 MNHEY, CDR2 SMNVEV (reference sequence). The ends lost 4 bases at V and 6 bases at J; junction bases unmatched: 7. The CDR3 sequence is CASSSWTGSNGYTF. CDR3 in DNA: TGTGCCAGCAGTTCCTGGACAGGGTCTAATGGCTACACCTTC.

This chain links TRBV6-1 with TRBJ1-1; D perhaps matches TRBD1 (6 bases). Germline V CDR1 and CDR2: MNHNS, SASEGT. The CDR3 is 12 amino acids. V was trimmed by 7 bases and J by 1 base, leaving 7 bases between them. CDR3 amino acids: CASKDRNTEAFF. Here the CDR3 DNA reads TGTGCCAGCAAGGACAGGAACACTGAAGCTTTCTTT.